Sequencing of this TCR beta chain was carried out in a study of blood T cell repertoires in COVID-19. V gave up 3 bases and J gave up 2 bases, with 17 bases separating them. The CDR3 length is 15 residues. Germline CDR1 is DFQATT and CDR2 is SNEGSKA (reference sequence). Per the study methods: Counts of nucleated cells, estimated from reference gene primer amplification, were obtained. The data were produced by immunoSEQ multiplex PCR, yet TCRdb's version contains in-frame clones alone and is incomplete. That table furnishes V, J and clone size, whereas the DNA furnished D and trimming. This sample carries 220,000 or so clones, about 80% of them seen once, and the ten largest clones take 1.5% to 2%.

The source is a woman of 80 years or more with acute or convalescent COVID-19. The specimen sequenced was peripheral blood. This sequence joins TRBV20-1 and TRBJ2-7; D is perhaps TRBD1 (6 bases). CDR3 bases: TGCAGTGCTAGTAGGTTCCAGGGGTCTACCTACGAGCAGTACTTC. Translating gives CSASRFQGSTYEQYF.